This T cell receptor (beta chain) was captured in a study of shared clonotypes between healthy human individuals. General study results and limits: Estimated richness was generally greater in naive than memory subsets. Non-shared clonotypes were found to have lower generation probabilities than the clonotypes that were shared by all four of the sorted-subset donors.

Profiled with immunoSEQ multiplex PCR; TCRdb holds only in-frame clones, not every one. The sample holds some 2,000,000 clones; over 85% are singletons and the top ten take 0.9% to 1.3%. Trimming removed 2 bases at V and 0 bases at J, with 8 bases between. Germline V gene lookup returns CDR1 MNHEY and CDR2 SVGAGI. The CDR3 runs 15 residues. Concerning this clone itself: Its cognate antigen is unknown.

CD45RO-negative, CCR7-positively selected cells formed the naive CD8 fraction, excluding terminally differentiated effector memory CD45RA+ cells. The donors, all of them Caucasian adults, lived in Nashville, Tennessee. V is TRBV6-5 and J is TRBJ1-3; D is ambiguous. The source material was naive CD8+ T cells sorted from blood. This receptor was taken from a young man in good health. CDR3 nucleotides: TGTGCCAGCAGTTACGGCCTAAACTCTGGAAACACCATATATTTT. As protein: CASSYGLNSGNTIYF.